This T cell receptor beta chain originates from a study of blood T cell repertoires in COVID-19. Study details: Acute and convalescent COVID-19 samples came from the United States, Italy and Spain. PBMCs, B-cell-depleted T cells, or T cells provided the cDNA or gDNA that made up the material.

This clone appeared once. The CDR3 length is 14 residues. CDR1 and CDR2 from the germline V gene are LGHNT and FRNRAP. With 5 bases clipped from V and 7 bases from J, the junction kept 3 bases outside the gene matches. The table came from immunoSEQ multiplex PCR; TCRdb's copy has only in-frame clones and leaves some out. The sample lists about 200,000 clones; roughly nine tenths were seen once. Sequenced sample: peripheral blood. The genes are TRBV12-5 and TRBJ1-4; the match to TRBD1 covers 11 bases. The sequence was collected from a woman between 65 and 79 years old with acute or convalescent COVID-19. CDR3 nucleotide sequence: TGTGCTAGTGGTCCGGACAGGGGGCCTGAAAAACTGTTTTTT. This encodes CASGPDRGPEKLFF.